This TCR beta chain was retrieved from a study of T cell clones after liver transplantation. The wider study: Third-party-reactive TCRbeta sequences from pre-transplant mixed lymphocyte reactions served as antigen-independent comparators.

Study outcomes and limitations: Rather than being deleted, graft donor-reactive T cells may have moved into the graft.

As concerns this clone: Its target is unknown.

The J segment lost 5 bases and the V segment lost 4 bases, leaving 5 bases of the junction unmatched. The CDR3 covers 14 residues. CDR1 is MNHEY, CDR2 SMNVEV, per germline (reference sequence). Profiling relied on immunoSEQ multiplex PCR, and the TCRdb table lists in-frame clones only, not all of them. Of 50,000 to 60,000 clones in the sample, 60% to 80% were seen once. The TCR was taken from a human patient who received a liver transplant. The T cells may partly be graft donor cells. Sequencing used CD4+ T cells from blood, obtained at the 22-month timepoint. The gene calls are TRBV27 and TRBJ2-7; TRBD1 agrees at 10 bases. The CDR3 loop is CASSSGTGVHEQYF. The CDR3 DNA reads TGTGCCAGCAGTTCCGGGACAGGGGTCCACGAGCAGTACTTC.